This T cell receptor (beta chain) was observed in a study of T-cell memory formation after mild COVID-19. V was clipped by 6 bases and J by 5 bases, with 11 bases between them. The CDR3 totals 13 residues. Per the germline V gene, CDR1 is LGHNT and CDR2 is FRNRAP. One entry per CDR3 protein results from TCRdb running MiXCR on the 5' RACE reads. The data contain about 250,000 distinct CDR3 sequences, approximately 15% of them singletons. About this clonotype: Its cognate antigen is unknown.

Study conclusions and caveats: A balance of CD4 and CD8 characterized clones contracting day 15 to 85, whereas later expanders leaned CD4+.

This sequence joins TRBV12-5 and TRBJ2-1, with D possibly being TRBD1 (6 bases). This receptor was identified in an adult woman who had mild COVID-19 (a few samples of this study predate the infection). Cell type and time point are not known. Sequenced: PBMCs or a T cell subset sorted from them (not recorded which). The CDR3 nucleotides are TGTGCTAGTGGGAATACAGGGAACAATGAGCAGTTCTTC. Its translation: CASGNTGNNEQFF.